Here is one T cell receptor beta chain with its context. The antigen is unknown. These data belong to a study of graft-versus-host responses after intestinal transplantation. V lost 4 bases to trimming and J lost 1 base; unmatched junction nucleotides: 7. The CDR3 covers 16 residues. The germline gives CDR1 LNHNV, CDR2 YYDKDF (reference sequence). The repertoire was sequenced with immunoSEQ multiplex PCR; TCRdb's copy has only in-frame clones and lacks some. Among 100,000 or so clones listed, about 94% were seen once. The sequence was obtained from a human donor who received an intestinal transplant. Source: unstimulated CD4+ T cells sorted from spleen or lymph node cells, taken before intestinal transplant. This chain connects TRBV15 to TRBJ1-1, with 9 bases aligning to TRBD1. This CDR3 reads CATSKYRGQANTEAFF. CDR3 bases: TGTGCCACCAGCAAATACAGGGGGCAGGCGAACACTGAAGCTTTCTTT.